This is a list of T cell receptor beta chains from one sample in a study of a mutant IDH1 vaccine in newly diagnosed glioma. The protocol was immunoSEQ multiplex PCR, while the TCRdb copy is restricted to in-frame clones and leaves out a portion. The repertoire holds fewer than 50,000 clones, just under 80% seen once, with approximately 9.9% in the top ten. Sample: PBMCs, taken from a glioma patient treated with radiotherapy, temozolomide or both. The source of these receptors is a man aged 35 to 55 with glioma. Some clones in this sample may be carry-over from other donors' samples. Each CDR3 is given with its conserved first and last residue. D genes are given only for firm matches. Rows give clone size only sometimes, using once, few, many, or a class for an expanded clone.

j_gene | v_gene | abundance | d_gene | CDR3aa | CDR3nt
TRBJ2-7 | TRBV19 | - | TRBD2 | CASTPSGGGGYEQYF | TGTGCCAGTACCCCCTCGGGAGGTGGCGGATACGAGCAGTACTTC
TRBJ1-4 | TRBV30 | - | - | CAWSVPRASEKLFF | TGTGCCTGGAGTGTACCGCGGGCATCGGAAAAACTGTTTTTT
TRBJ1-1 | TRBV30 | - | - | CAWEPTGRRAFF | TGTGCCTGGGAGCCGACGGGCCGCAGGGCTTTCTTT
TRBJ2-7 | TRBV4-3 | - | - | CASSQDRKGREQYF | TGCGCCAGCAGCCAAGATCGGAAGGGACGCGAGCAGTACTTC
TRBJ2-7 | TRBV2 | - | TRBD2 | CASSEGPSGGANEQYF | TGTGCCAGCAGTGAGGGTCCTAGCGGGGGGGCGAATGAGCAGTACTTC
TRBJ2-7 | TRBV10-3 | - | - | CAISDVGREQYF | TGTGCCATCAGTGATGTGGGTCGGGAGCAGTACTTC
TRBJ2-2 | TRBV2 | - | TRBD1 | CASRGTGGTGELFF | TGTGCCAGCAGGGGGACAGGGGGGACCGGGGAGCTGTTTTTT
TRBJ1-1 | TRBV10-3 | - | TRBD1 | CAIRENRDRGMNTEAFF | TGTGCCATCAGGGAGAACCGGGACAGGGGTATGAACACTGAAGCTTTCTTT
TRBJ2-1 | TRBV4-3 | - | TRBD2 | CASSQDGGGGGSDEQFF | TGCGCCAGCAGCCAAGATGGGGGAGGCGGGGGGTCGGATGAGCAGTTCTTC
TRBJ2-1 | TRBV7-9 | once | - | CASSVLRGRAYNEQFF | TGTGCCAGCAGCGTACTCAGAGGTCGGGCCTACAATGAGCAGTTCTTC
TRBJ1-2 | TRBV7-9 | - | - | CASSAGQSANYGYTF | TGTGCCAGCAGCGCCGGGCAGTCTGCTAACTATGGCTACACCTTC
TRBJ1-2 | TRBV6-1 | - | - | CASSPRMGNYGYTF | TGTGCCAGCAGTCCCCGGATGGGGAACTATGGCTACACCTTC
TRBJ1-5 | TRBV2 | - | - | CASSEARGQPQHF | TGTGCCAGCAGTGAAGCGCGGGGGCAGCCCCAGCATTTT
TRBJ2-1 | TRBV29-1 | - | - | CSVGGSYNEQFF | TGCAGCGTGGGCGGATCTTACAATGAGCAGTTCTTC
TRBJ1-2 | TRBV6-5 | - | - | CASSFLSQTMGGYTF | TGTGCCAGCAGTTTCCTCTCCCAGACGATGGGGGGCTACACCTTC
TRBJ2-3 | TRBV18 | - | - | CASSPARDTDTQYF | TGTGCCAGCTCACCAGCGCGGGACACAGATACGCAGTATTTT
TRBJ2-3 | TRBV5-1 | - | - | CASLSRGGKDTQYF | TGCGCCAGTCTAAGTAGGGGGGGCAAAGATACGCAGTATTTT
TRBJ1-1 | TRBV6-5 | few | - | CASQIWGPNTEAFF | TGTGCCAGCCAGATCTGGGGGCCGAACACTGAAGCTTTCTTT
TRBJ1-1 | TRBV30 | - | TRBD1 | CAWTQGGANTEAFF | TGTGCCTGGACCCAAGGGGGCGCGAACACTGAAGCTTTCTTT
TRBJ1-1 | TRBV6-1 | - | - | CASSEAWGNTEAFF | TGTGCCAGCAGTGAAGCATGGGGGAACACTGAAGCTTTCTTT
TRBJ2-3 | TRBV10-2 | - | TRBD2 | CASSPPWGSGGTTDTQYF | TGCGCCAGCAGCCCCCCCTGGGGTAGCGGGGGAACCACAGATACGCAGTATTTT
TRBJ1-5 | TRBV9 | - | - | CASSVGPWFGGGNQPQHF | TGTGCCAGCAGCGTAGGTCCGTGGTTTGGGGGCGGCAATCAGCCCCAGCATTTT
TRBJ2-3 | TRBV5-4 | - | - | CASNSRGGTQYF | TGTGCCAGCAACTCCCGGGGTGGTACGCAGTATTTT
TRBJ2-3 | TRBV12-5 | - | - | CASGLSRDTQYF | TGTGCTAGTGGTTTAAGTCGGGATACGCAGTATTTT
TRBJ1-2 | TRBV5-4 | - | TRBD1 | CASSRTGIDGYTF | TGTGCCAGCAGCCGGACAGGGATCGATGGCTACACCTTC
TRBJ1-1 | TRBV18 | - | TRBD1 | CASSRDRPSHGSEAFF | TGTGCCAGCTCACGGGACAGGCCCTCCCACGGCTCTGAAGCTTTCTTT
TRBJ1-2 | TRBV6-5 | - | - | CASVPVGGGYTF | TGTGCCAGCGTCCCTGTTGGGGGCGGCTACACCTTC
TRBJ1-3 | TRBV19 | few | - | CASTPQDGSSGNTIYF | TGTGCCAGCACACCCCAGGACGGGAGCTCTGGAAACACCATATATTTT
TRBJ1-2 | TRBV7-6 | - | - | CASSPAGPYGYTF | TGTGCCAGCAGCCCCGCGGGCCCTTATGGCTACACCTTC
TRBJ2-6 | TRBV4-2 | - | TRBD2 | CASSQLAGGSGANVLTF | TGTGCCAGCAGCCAACTAGCGGGGGGGTCTGGGGCCAACGTCCTGACTTTC
TRBJ2-7 | TRBV5-1 | once | - | CASVAYEQYF | TGCGCCAGCGTCGCCTACGAGCAGTACTTC
TRBJ1-5 | TRBV5-1 | few | TRBD1 | CASSPGQINQPQHF | TGCGCCAGCAGCCCGGGACAGATAAATCAGCCCCAGCATTTT
TRBJ1-6 | TRBV6-5 | - | TRBD1 | CASSYPRQGNSPLHF | TGTGCCAGCAGTTACCCCCGACAGGGAAATTCACCCCTCCACTTT
TRBJ2-7 | TRBV30 | - | - | CAWSVRAAISGEQYF | TGTGCCTGGAGTGTACGAGCGGCAATCTCTGGAGAGCAGTACTTC
TRBJ2-3 | TRBV5-5 | - | - | CASSSSTDTQYF | TGTGCCAGCAGCTCCTCCACAGATACGCAGTATTTT
TRBJ1-1 | TRBV2 | few | - | CASSEAGSGVEAFF | TGTGCCAGCAGTGAAGCGGGGAGCGGGGTTGAAGCTTTCTTT
TRBJ1-4 | TRBV9 | - | - | CASSGPGWGEKLFF | TGTGCCAGCAGCGGGCCCGGGTGGGGTGAAAAACTGTTTTTT
TRBJ1-1 | TRBV20-1 | few | - | CSAGILAAFF | TGCAGTGCTGGGATCCTTGCGGCTTTCTTT
TRBJ2-3 | TRBV5-4 | - | TRBD1 | CASSLRTGGDTQYF | TGTGCCAGCAGCCTCAGGACAGGGGGAGATACGCAGTATTTT
TRBJ1-1 | TRBV6-6 | - | - | CASSYSMHEAFF | TGTGCCAGCAGTTACTCGATGCATGAAGCTTTCTTT
TRBJ2-7 | TRBV12-5 | - | - | CASGLPLAYEQYF | TGTGCTAGTGGTTTGCCCCTCGCCTACGAGCAGTACTTC
TRBJ1-2 | TRBV6-6 | few | - | CASSLLITAGRYGYTF | TGTGCCAGCAGTTTACTCATTACTGCGGGCCGCTATGGCTACACCTTC
TRBJ2-7 | TRBV4-1 | - | - | CASSQEVYSARGEQYF | TGCGCCAGCAGCCAAGAAGTATACTCAGCTAGGGGAGAGCAGTACTTC